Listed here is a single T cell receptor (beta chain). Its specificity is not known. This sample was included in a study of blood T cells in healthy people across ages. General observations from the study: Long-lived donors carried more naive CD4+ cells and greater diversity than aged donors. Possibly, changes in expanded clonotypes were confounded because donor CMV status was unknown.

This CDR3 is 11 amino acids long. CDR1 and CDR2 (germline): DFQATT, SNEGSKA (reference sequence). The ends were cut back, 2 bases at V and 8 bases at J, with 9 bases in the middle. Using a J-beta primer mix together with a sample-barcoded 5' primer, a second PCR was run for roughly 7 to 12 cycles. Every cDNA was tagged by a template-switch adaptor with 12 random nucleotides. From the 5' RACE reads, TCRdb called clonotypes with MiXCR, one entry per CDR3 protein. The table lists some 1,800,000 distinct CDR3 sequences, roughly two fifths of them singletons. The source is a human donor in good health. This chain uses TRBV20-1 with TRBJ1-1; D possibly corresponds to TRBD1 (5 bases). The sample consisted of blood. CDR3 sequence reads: CSARQGLEAFF. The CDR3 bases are TGCAGTGCTAGACAGGGTTTAGAAGCTTTCTTT.